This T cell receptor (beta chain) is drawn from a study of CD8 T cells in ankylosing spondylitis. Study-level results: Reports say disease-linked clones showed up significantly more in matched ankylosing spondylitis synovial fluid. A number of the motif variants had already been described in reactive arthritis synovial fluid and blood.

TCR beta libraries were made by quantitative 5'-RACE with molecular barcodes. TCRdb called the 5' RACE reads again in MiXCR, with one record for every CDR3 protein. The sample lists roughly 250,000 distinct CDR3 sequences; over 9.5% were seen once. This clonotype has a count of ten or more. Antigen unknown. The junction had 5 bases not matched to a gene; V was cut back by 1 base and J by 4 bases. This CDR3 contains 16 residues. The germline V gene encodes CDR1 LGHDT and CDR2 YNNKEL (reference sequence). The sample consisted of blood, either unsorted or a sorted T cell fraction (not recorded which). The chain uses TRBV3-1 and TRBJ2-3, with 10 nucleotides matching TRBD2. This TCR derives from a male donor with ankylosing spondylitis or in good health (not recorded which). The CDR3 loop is CASSQGAGGWSDTQYF. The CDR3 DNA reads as TGTGCCAGCAGCCAAGGAGCGGGGGGGTGGTCAGATACGCAGTATTTT.